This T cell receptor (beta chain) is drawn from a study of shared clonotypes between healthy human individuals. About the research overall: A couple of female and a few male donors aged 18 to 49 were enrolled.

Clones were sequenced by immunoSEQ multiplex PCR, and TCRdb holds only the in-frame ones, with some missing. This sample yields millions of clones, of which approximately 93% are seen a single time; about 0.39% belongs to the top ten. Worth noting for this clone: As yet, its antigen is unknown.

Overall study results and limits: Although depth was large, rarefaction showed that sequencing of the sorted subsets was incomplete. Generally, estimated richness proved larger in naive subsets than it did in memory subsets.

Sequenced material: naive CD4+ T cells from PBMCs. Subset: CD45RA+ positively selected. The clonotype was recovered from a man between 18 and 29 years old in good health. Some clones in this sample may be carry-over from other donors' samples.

The CDR3 loop is CASSPPRPGDTEAFF. The CDR3 DNA reads as TGTGCCAGCTCACCACCCAGGCCGGGGGACACTGAAGCTTTCTTT. This chain joins TRBV18 and TRBJ1-1; D might be TRBD1 (5 bases). CDR1 is KGHSH and CDR2 is LQKENI in the germline V gene. V lost 0 bases and J lost 3, with 11 bases in between. The CDR3 runs 15 residues.